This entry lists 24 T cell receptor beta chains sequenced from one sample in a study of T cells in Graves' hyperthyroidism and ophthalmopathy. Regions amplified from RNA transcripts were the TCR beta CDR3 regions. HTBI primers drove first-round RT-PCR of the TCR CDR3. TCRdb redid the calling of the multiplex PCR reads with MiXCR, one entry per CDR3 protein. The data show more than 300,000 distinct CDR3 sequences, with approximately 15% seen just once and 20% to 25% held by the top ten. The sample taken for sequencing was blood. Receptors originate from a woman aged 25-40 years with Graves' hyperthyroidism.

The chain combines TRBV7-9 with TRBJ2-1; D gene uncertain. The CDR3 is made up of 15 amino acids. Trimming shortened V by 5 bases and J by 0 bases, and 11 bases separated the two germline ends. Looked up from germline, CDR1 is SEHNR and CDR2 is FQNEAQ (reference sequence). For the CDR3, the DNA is TGTGCCAGCAGCCGTGCCGGATACTCCTACAATGAGCAGTTCTTC. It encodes CASSRAGYSYNEQFF.

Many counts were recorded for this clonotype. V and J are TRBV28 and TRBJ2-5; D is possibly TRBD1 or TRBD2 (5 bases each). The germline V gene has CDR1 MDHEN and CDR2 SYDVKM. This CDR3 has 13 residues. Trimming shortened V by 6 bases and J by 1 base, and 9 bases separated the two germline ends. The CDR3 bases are TGTGCCAGCAGGGGACGGACCCAAGAGACCCAGTACTTC. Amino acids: CASRGRTQETQYF.

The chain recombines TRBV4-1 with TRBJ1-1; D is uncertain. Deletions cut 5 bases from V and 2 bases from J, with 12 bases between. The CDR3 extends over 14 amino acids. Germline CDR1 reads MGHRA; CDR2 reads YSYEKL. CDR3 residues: CASSTRERNTEAFF. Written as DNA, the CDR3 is TGCGCCAGCAGCACCCGGGAGCGAAACACTGAAGCTTTCTTT.

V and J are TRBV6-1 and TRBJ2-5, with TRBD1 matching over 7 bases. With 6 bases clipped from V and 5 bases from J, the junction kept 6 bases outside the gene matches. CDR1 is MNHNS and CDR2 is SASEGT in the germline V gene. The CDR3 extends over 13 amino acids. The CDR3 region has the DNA TGTGCCAGCAGGACAGGGATGGTGGAGACCCAGTACTTC. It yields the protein CASRTGMVETQYF.

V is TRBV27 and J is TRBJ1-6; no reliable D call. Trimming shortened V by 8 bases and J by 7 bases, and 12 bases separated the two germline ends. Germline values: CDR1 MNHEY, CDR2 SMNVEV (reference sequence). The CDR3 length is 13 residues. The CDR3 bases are TGTGCCAGCTCGCGGGAGCTAAATTCACCCCTCCACTTT. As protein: CASSRELNSPLHF.

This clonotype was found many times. The CDR3 DNA reads as TGTGCCAGCAGCTTAGGCGGACAGTCCTCAGGGGAGCAGTACTTC. Protein product: CASSLGGQSSGEQYF. The chain has TRBV11-2 and TRBJ2-7; TRBD1 might be the D (6 bases). V was pared by 1 base and J by 7 bases, with 17 bases between. The CDR3 is 15 amino acids. CDR1 and CDR2 from the germline V gene are SGHAT and FQNNGV.

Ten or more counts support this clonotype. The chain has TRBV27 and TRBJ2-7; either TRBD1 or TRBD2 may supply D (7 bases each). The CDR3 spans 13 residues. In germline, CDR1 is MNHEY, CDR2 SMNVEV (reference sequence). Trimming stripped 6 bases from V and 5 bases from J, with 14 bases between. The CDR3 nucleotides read TGTGCCAGCAGGTCCCAGGGGGGGAACGAGCAGTACTTC. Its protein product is CASRSQGGNEQYF.

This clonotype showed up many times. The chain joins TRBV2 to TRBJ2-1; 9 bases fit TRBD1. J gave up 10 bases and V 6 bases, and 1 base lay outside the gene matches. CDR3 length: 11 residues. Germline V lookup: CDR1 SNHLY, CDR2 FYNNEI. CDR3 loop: CASRGQGEQFF. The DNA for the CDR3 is TGTGCCAGCAGGGGACAGGGAGAGCAGTTCTTC.

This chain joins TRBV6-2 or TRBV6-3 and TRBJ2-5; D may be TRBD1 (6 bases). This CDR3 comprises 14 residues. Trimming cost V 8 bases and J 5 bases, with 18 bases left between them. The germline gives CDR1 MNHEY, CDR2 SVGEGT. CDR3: CASWTGTPSETQYF. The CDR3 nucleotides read TGTGCCAGCTGGACCGGGACACCAAGCGAGACCCAGTACTTC.

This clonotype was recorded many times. CDR3 DNA sequence: TGTGCCAGCAGCTCGTACCGGGAGGACGAGCAGTACTTC. Protein sequence: CASSSYREDEQYF. V is TRBV7-2 and J is TRBJ2-7, with 7 bases lining up with TRBD2. This CDR3 contains 13 residues. Germline lookup yields CDR1 SGHTA and CDR2 FQGNSA. V was pared by 4 bases and J by 5 bases, with 5 bases of the junction left unmatched.

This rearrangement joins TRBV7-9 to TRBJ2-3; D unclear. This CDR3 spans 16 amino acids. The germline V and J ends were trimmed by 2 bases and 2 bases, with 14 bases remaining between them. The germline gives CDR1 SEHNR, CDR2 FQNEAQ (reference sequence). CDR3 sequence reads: CASSLLGRAPTDTQYF. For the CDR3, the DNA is TGTGCCAGCAGCTTACTTGGGCGAGCGCCCACAGATACGCAGTATTTT.

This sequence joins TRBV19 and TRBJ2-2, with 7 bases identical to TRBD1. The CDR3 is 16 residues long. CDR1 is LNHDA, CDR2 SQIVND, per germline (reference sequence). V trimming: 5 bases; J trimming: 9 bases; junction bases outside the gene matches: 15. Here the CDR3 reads CASSRSHLDRARELFF. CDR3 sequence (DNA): TGTGCCAGTAGTCGTTCCCACCTCGACAGGGCGAGGGAGCTGTTTTTT.

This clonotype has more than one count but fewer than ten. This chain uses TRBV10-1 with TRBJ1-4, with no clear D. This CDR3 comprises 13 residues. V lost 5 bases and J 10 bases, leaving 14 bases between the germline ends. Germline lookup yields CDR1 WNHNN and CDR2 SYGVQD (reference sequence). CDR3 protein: CASSPRGGSKLFF. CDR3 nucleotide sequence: TGCGCCAGCAGTCCCCGCGGAGGTTCAAAACTGTTTTTT.

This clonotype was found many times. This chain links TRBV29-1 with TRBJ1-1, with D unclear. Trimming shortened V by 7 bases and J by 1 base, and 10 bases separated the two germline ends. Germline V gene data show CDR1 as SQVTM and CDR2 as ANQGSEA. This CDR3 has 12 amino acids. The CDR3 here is CSAKIGNTEAFF. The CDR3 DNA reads TGCAGCGCCAAGATTGGGAACACTGAAGCTTTCTTT.

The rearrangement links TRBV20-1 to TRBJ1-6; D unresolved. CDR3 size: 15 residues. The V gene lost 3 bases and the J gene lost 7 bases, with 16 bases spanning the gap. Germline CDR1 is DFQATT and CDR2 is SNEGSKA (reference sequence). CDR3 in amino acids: CSASFSWGNNSPLHF. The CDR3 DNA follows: TGCAGTGCTAGTTTTTCATGGGGTAACAATTCACCCCTCCACTTT.

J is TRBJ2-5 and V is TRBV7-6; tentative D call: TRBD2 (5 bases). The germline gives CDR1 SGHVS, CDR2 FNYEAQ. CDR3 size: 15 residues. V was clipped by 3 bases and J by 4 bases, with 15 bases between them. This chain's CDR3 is CASSLTGNPGETQYF. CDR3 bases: TGTGCCAGCAGCTTGACGGGGAACCCCGGAGAGACCCAGTACTTC.

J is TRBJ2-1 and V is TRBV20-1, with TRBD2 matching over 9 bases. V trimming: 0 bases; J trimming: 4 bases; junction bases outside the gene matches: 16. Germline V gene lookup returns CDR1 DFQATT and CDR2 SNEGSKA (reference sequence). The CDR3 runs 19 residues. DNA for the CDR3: TGCAGTGCTAGAGATGGTTCGGGACTAGCTTACCTTACATACAATGAGCAGTTCTTC. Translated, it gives CSARDGSGLAYLTYNEQFF.

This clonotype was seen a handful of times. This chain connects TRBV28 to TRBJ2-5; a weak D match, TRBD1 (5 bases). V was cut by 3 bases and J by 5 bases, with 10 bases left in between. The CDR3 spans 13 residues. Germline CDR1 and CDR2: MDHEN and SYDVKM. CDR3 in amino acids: CASSFMGRETQYF. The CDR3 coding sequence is TGTGCCAGCAGTTTCATGGGGCGGGAGACCCAGTACTTC.

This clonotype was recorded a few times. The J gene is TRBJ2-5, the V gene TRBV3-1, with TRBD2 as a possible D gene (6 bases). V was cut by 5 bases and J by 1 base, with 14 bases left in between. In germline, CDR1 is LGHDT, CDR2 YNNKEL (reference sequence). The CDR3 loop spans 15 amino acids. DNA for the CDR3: TGTGCCAGCAGCATGTGGGGGGACCCCCAAGAGACCCAGTACTTC. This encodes CASSMWGDPQETQYF.

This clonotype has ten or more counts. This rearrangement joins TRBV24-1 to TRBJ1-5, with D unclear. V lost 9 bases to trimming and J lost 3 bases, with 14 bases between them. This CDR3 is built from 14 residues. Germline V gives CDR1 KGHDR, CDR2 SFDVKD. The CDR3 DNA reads TGTGCCACCTCAGAAGAGGAGAACAATCAGCCCCAGCATTTT. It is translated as CATSEEENNQPQHF.

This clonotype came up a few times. In nucleotides, the CDR3 is TGTGCCAGCAGCGACAGAAAAGCCGGGAGATTCTACGAGCAGTACTTC. As protein: CASSDRKAGRFYEQYF. The gene calls are TRBV28 and TRBJ2-7, with a possible D match to TRBD2 (6 bases). CDR1 and CDR2 from the germline V gene are MDHEN and SYDVKM. The V gene lost 6 bases and the J gene lost 3 bases, with 21 bases spanning the gap. CDR3 size: 16 residues.

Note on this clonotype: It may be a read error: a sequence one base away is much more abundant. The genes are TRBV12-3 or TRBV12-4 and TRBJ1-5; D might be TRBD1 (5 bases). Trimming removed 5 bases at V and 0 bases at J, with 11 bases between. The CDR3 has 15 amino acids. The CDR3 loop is CASSPQAYSNQPQHF. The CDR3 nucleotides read TGTGCCAGCAGTCCACAGGCGTATAGCAATCAGCCCCAGCATTTT.

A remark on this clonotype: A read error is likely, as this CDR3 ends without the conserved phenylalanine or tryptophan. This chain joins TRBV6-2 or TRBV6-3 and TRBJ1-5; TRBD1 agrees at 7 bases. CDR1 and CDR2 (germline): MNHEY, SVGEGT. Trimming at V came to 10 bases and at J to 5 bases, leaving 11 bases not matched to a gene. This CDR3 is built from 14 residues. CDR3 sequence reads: CAIYPRDRYQPQHS. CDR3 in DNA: TGTGCCATTTACCCCCGGGACAGATATCAGCCCCAGCATTCT.

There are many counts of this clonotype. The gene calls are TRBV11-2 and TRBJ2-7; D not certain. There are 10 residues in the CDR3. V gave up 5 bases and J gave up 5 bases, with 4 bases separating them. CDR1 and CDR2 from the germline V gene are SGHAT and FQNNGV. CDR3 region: CASSQHEQYF. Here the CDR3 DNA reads TGTGCCAGCAGCCAACACGAGCAGTACTTC.